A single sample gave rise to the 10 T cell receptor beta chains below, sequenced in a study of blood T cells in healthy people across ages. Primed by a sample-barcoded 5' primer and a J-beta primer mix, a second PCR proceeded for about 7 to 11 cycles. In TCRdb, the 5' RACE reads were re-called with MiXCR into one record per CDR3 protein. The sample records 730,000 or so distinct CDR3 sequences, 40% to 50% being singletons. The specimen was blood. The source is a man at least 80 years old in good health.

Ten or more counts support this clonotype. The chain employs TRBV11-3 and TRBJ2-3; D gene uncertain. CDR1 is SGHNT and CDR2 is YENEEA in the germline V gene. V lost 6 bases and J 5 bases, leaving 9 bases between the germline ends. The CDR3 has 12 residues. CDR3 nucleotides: TGTGCCAGCAGTTCGACGGGAGATACGCAGTATTTT. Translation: CASSSTGDTQYF. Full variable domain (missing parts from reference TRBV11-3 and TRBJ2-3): EAGVVQSPRYKIIEKKQPVAFWCNPISGHNTLYWYLQNLGQGPELLIRYENEEAVDDSQLPKDRFSAERLKGVDSTLKIQPAELGDSAVYLCASSSTGDTQYFGPGTRLTVL.

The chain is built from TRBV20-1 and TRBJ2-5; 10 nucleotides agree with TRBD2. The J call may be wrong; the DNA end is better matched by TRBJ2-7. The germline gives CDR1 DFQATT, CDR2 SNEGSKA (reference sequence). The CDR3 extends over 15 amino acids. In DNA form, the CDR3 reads TGCAGTGCCGTGTCCCCCGTCCTAGCGGGAGACGAGCAGTACTTC. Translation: CSAVSPVLAGDEQYF.

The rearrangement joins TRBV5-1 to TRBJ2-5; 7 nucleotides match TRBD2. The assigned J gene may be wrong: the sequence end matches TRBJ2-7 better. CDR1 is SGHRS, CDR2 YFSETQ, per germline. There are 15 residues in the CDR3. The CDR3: CASSLEGTNTGEQYF. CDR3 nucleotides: TGCGCCAGCAGCTTGGAGGGGACTAACACGGGCGAGCAGTACTTC.

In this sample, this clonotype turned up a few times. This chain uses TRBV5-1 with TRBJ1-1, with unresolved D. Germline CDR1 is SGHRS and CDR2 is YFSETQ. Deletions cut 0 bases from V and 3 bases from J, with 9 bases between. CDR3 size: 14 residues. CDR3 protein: CASSLAQAYTEAFF. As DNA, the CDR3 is TGCGCCAGCAGCTTGGCCCAGGCCTACACTGAAGCTTTCTTT.

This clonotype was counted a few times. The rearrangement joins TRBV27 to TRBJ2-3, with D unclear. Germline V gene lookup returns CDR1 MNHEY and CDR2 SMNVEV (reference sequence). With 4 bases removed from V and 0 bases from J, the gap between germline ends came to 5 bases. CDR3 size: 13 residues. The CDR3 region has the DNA TGTGCCAGCAGTTACAAGAGCACAGATACGCAGTATTTT. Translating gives CASSYKSTDTQYF.

CDR3 nucleotides: TGTGCCAGCAGGACGGAGCGGACTTCCTACGAGCAGTACTTC. This gives the protein CASRTERTSYEQYF. The V and J genes are TRBV2 and TRBJ2-7; possibly TRBD2 for D (5 bases). The CDR3 contains 14 residues. V lost 6 bases and J lost 1, with 13 bases in between. Germline values: CDR1 SNHLY, CDR2 FYNNEI.

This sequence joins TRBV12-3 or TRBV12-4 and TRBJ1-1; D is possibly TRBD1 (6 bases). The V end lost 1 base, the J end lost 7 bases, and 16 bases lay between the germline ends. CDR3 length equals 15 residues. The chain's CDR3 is CASSLGQGSRGEAFF. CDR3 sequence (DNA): TGTGCCAGCAGTTTAGGGCAGGGGTCCAGGGGTGAAGCTTTCTTT.

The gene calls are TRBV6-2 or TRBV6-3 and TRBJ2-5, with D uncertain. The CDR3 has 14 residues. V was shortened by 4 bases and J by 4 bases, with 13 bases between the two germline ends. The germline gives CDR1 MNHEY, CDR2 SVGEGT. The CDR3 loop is CASSLDSARETQYF. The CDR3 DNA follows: TGTGCCAGCAGTTTAGACTCCGCTAGAGAGACCCAGTACTTC.

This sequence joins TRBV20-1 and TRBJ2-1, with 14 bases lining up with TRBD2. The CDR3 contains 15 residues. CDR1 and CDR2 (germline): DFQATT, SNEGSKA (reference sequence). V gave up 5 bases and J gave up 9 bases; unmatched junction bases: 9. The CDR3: CSAPKTSGGVGEQFF. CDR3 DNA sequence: TGCAGTGCTCCTAAGACTAGCGGGGGGGTAGGTGAGCAGTTCTTC.

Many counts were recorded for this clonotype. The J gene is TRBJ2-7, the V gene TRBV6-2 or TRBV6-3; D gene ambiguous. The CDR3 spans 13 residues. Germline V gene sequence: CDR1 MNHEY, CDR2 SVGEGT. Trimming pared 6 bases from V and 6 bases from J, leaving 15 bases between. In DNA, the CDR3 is TGTGCCAGCAGCGTTACGTCGGGTAGCGAGCAGTACTTC. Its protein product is CASSVTSGSEQYF.